The 14 T cell receptor beta chains below all came from one sample that was sequenced in a study of blood T cell repertoires in COVID-19. TCRdb's copy holds only in-frame clones and misses some; the assay was immunoSEQ multiplex PCR. The table has under 200,000 clones, about 88% seen once; the top ten hold 5% to 6.5%. Sequencing was performed on peripheral blood. The receptors come from a man in his forties with active or convalescent COVID-19.

This clone was detected only a few times. The chain uses TRBV6-5 and TRBJ1-5; D is unclear. Looked up from germline, CDR1 is MNHEY and CDR2 is SVGAGI. This CDR3 has 15 residues. Between the trimmed V and J ends, which lost 0 bases and 0 bases, there was a span of 6 bases. CDR3 amino acids: CASSYSGVSNQPQHF. In DNA, the CDR3 is TGTGCCAGCAGTTACTCAGGAGTTAGCAATCAGCCCCAGCATTTT.

This chain connects TRBV25-1 to TRBJ1-5; perhaps TRBD1 as D (6 bases). CDR1 MGHDK and CDR2 SYGVNS come from the germline V gene. The CDR3 contains 15 residues. V was clipped by 6 bases and J by 3 bases, with 15 bases between them. CDR3 residues: CASSPTGMINQPQHF. Here the CDR3 DNA reads TGTGCCAGCAGCCCGACAGGAATGATCAATCAGCCCCAGCATTTT.

The chain links TRBV28 to TRBJ1-4, with a weak D call TRBD1 (6 bases). Deletions cut 6 bases from V and 0 bases from J, with 11 bases between. Germline V gene data show CDR1 as MDHEN and CDR2 as SYDVKM. The CDR3 is made up of 15 amino acids. The CDR3 region is CASSVRQATNEKLFF. CDR3 DNA sequence: TGTGCCAGCAGCGTAAGACAGGCAACTAATGAAAAACTGTTTTTT.

The rearrangement joins TRBV11-2 to TRBJ2-1, with D possibly being TRBD2 (5 bases). The germline V gene has CDR1 SGHAT and CDR2 FQNNGV. Trimming stripped 1 base from V and 15 bases from J, with 16 bases between. The CDR3 length is 13 residues. The CDR3 protein is CASSLGLVGVSFF. In DNA, the CDR3 is TGTGCCAGCAGCTTAGGCCTAGTCGGGGTTTCGTTCTTC.

The chain is built from TRBV27 and TRBJ1-2; the D is unclear. Per germline, CDR1 MNHEY and CDR2 SMNVEV (reference sequence). V lost 2 bases, J lost 6 bases, and 16 bases lay in between. This CDR3 comprises 15 residues. In nucleotides, the CDR3 is TGTGCCAGCAGTTTAACGGTGACACCGGTCAATGGCTACACCTTC. Translated, it gives CASSLTVTPVNGYTF.

DNA of the CDR3: TGCGCCAGCAGCTTGGGTGGCAGGGGGAACACTGAAGCTTTCTTT. It encodes CASSLGGRGNTEAFF. J is TRBJ1-1 and V is TRBV5-1; the D gene is possibly TRBD1 (6 bases). The germline gives CDR1 SGHRS, CDR2 YFSETQ. V lost 0 bases and J lost 1, with 10 bases in between. This CDR3 region has 15 residues. Full variable domain (missing parts from reference TRBV5-1 and TRBJ1-1): KAGVTQTPRYLIKTRGQQVTLSCSPISGHRSVSWYQQTPGQGLQFLFEYFSETQRNKGNFPGRFSGRQFSNSRSEMNVSTLELGDSALYLCASSLGGRGNTEAFFGQGTRLTVV.

The rearrangement uses TRBV2 and TRBJ2-1, with 13 bases fitting TRBD2. CDR1 is SNHLY and CDR2 is FYNNEI in the germline V gene. There are 16 residues in the CDR3. The V and J ends lost 6 bases and 7 bases, in that order; junction bases with no gene match: 9. In nucleotides, the CDR3 is TGTGCCAGCAGGTCTCAACTAGCGGGGGGGTGGAATGAGCAGTTCTTC. Translating gives CASRSQLAGGWNEQFF.

This chain links TRBV7-3 with TRBJ1-2; D unresolved. V was clipped by 5 bases and J by 8 bases, with 18 bases between them. Germline loops: CDR1 SGHTA, CDR2 FQGTGA. The CDR3 contains 14 residues. CDR3 residues: CASSLSPGFGGYTF. DNA of the CDR3: TGTGCCAGCAGCCTCAGTCCGGGGTTTGGGGGCTACACCTTC.

The chain joins TRBV6-2 or TRBV6-3 to TRBJ1-1; D perhaps matches TRBD1 (5 bases). The CDR3 totals 13 residues. CDR1 and CDR2 from the germline V gene are MNHEY and SVGEGT. Between the trimmed V and J ends, which lost 5 bases and 1 base, there was a span of 8 bases. CDR3 nucleotide sequence: TGTGCCAGCAGTAGAACAGGGAACACTGAAGCTTTCTTT. Its protein is CASSRTGNTEAFF.

In DNA, the CDR3 is TGTGCCAGCAGCCTCGGCCATGGAGACAATGAGCAGTTCTTC. Translated: CASSLGHGDNEQFF. The rearrangement joins TRBV7-2 to TRBJ2-1; D not resolved. Trimming shortened V by 5 bases and J by 5 bases, and 13 bases separated the two germline ends. CDR1 and CDR2 from the germline V gene are SGHTA and FQGNSA. This CDR3 is 14 amino acids long.

The chain joins TRBV5-1 to TRBJ2-1, with TRBD2 matching 10 bases. The CDR3 sequence is 17 residues long. V lost 4 bases to trimming and J lost 0 bases; unmatched junction nucleotides: 7. The V gene's germline CDR1 is SGHRS and CDR2 YFSETQ. The DNA for the CDR3 is TGCGCCAGCAGCGAAATCCTAGCGGGAGCCTCCTACAATGAGCAGTTCTTC. This encodes CASSEILAGASYNEQFF.

This chain uses TRBV6-5 with TRBJ2-4, with TRBD2 identical over 9 bases. Losses at the gene ends were 8 bases for V and 7 bases for J; bases not matched to a gene: 9. The CDR3 loop spans 14 amino acids. Per the germline V gene, CDR1 is MNHEY and CDR2 is SVGAGI. The CDR3 region has the DNA TGTGCCAGCCAGACTAGCGGAGGGAGGAACATTCAGTACTTC. The encoded protein is CASQTSGGRNIQYF.

This clone was seen just once. This rearrangement joins TRBV18 to TRBJ1-4, with 11 nucleotides matching TRBD1. Germline assignment: CDR1 KGHSH and CDR2 LQKENI. This CDR3 has 16 amino acids. The ends lost 2 bases at V and 8 bases at J; junction bases unmatched: 7. CDR3 region: CASSPMWTGGEEKLFF. As DNA, the CDR3 is TGTGCCAGCTCACCAATGTGGACAGGGGGCGAAGAAAAACTGTTTTTT.

The gene calls are TRBV7-3 and TRBJ2-3; the D is unclear. Germline V gene sequence: CDR1 SGHTA, CDR2 FQGTGA. The V and J ends lost 2 bases and 6 bases respectively, with 9 bases between them. The length of the CDR3 is 13 residues. CDR3 sequence reads: CASSLGSPDTQYF. CDR3 in DNA: TGTGCCAGCAGCTTAGGCTCTCCGGATACGCAGTATTTT.